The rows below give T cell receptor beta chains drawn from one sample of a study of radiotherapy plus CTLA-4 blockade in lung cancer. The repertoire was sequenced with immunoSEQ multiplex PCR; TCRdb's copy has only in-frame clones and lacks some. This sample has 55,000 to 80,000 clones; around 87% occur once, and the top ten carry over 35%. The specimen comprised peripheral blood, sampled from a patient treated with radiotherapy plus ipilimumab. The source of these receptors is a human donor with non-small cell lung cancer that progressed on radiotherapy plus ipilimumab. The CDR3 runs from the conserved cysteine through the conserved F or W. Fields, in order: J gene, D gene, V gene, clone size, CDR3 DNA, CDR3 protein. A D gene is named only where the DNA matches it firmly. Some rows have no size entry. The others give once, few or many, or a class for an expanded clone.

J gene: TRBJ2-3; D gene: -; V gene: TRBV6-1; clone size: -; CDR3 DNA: TGTGCCAGCAGGGAAGGGGCAGCTAGCACAGATACGCAGTATTTT; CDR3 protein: CASREGAASTDTQYF
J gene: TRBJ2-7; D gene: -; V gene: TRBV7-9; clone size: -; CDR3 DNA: TGTGCCAGTACTACTAGCTCCTACGAGCAGTACTTC; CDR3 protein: CASTTSSYEQYF
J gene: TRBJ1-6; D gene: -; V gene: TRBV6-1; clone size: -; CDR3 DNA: TGTGCCAGCACCGAGGTGGCCGAAGATTCACCCCTCCACTTT; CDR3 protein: CASTEVAEDSPLHF
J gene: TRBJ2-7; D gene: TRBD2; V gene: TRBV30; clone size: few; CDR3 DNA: TGTGCCTGGGCCCCCCTAGCGGGACCCTCCTACGAGCAGTACTTC; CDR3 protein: CAWAPLAGPSYEQYF
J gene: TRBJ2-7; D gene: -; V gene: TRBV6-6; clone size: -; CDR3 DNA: TGTGCCAGCAGACAGCGGGCCCCCTACGAGCAGTACTTC; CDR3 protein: CASRQRAPYEQYF
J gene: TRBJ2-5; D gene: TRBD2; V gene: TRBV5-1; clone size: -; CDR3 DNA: TGCGCCAGCAGCTTGTATGGGGAGGGCGAGACCCAGTACTTC; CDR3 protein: CASSLYGEGETQYF
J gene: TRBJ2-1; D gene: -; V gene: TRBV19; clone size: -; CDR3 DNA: TGTGCCAGTAGTCCCCCGGGCCTCCCGAATGAGCAGTTCTTC; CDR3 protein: CASSPPGLPNEQFF
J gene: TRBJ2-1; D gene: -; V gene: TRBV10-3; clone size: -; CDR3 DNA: TGTGCCATCAGTGCTCGGACAGACAATGAGCAGTTCTTC; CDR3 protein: CAISARTDNEQFF
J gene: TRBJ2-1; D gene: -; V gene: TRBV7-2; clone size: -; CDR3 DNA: TGTGCCAGCAGCTTAGCCTGGGGGCAGTTCTTC; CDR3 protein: CASSLAWGQFF
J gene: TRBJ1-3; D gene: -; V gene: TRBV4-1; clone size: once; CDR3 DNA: TGCGCCAGCAGCCAAGATTGGGGGGTCGGAAACACCATATATTTT; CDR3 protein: CASSQDWGVGNTIYF
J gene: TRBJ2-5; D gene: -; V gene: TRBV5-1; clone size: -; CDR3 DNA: TGCGCCAGCAGACTCCAAGAGACCCAGTACTTC; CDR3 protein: CASRLQETQYF
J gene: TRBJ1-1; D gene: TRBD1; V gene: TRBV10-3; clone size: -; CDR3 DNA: TGTGCCATCTACCTCCGGGACAGGGTATTAAGTATGAACACTGAAGCTTTCTTT; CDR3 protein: CAIYLRDRVLSMNTEAFF
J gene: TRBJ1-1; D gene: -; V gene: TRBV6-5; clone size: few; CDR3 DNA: TGTGCCAGCAGTTACTCCCGGTCAATTGGGATTGAAGCTTTCTTT; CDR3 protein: CASSYSRSIGIEAFF
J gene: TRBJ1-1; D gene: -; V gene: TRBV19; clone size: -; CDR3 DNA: TGTGCCAGTAGTATGCGGGGGGGCACTGAAGCTTTCTTT; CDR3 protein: CASSMRGGTEAFF
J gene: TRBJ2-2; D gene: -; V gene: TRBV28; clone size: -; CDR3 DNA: TGTGCCAGCAGAAGCACCTCCCTGGGACGGACCGGGGAGCTGTTTTTT; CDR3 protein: CASRSTSLGRTGELFF
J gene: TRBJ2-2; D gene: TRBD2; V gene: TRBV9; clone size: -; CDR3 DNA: TGTGCCAGCAGCGGCGGGACTAGCGGGAGGAACACCGGGGAGCTGTTTTTT; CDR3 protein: CASSGGTSGRNTGELFF
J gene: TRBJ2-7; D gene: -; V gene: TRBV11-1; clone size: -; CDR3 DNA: TGTGCCAGCAGCCAAGGGGCCGGGACCGAGCAGTACTTC; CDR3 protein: CASSQGAGTEQYF
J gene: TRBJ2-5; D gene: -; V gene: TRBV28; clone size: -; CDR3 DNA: TGTGCCAGCAGTTTATCGGAAGAGACCCAGTACTTC; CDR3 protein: CASSLSEETQYF